These 30 T cell receptor beta chains came from one sample sequenced in a study of blood T cell repertoires in COVID-19. Sequencing used immunoSEQ multiplex PCR; TCRdb keeps in-frame clones, though not all of them. The repertoire has roughly 32,000 clones, 75% to 90% of them found once; the top ten carry about 40%. Source material: peripheral blood. The receptors derive from a man aged 55-75 years with active or convalescent COVID-19.

This chain's CDR3 is CASSLGGTGGSYEQYV. CDR3 nucleotide sequence: TGTGCCAGCAGCTTGGGAGGGACAGGGGGCTCCTACGAGCAGTACGTC. V gene TRBV5-4 combines with J gene TRBJ2-7; 11 bases map to TRBD1. With 0 bases clipped from V and 0 bases from J, the junction kept 2 bases outside the gene matches. In germline, CDR1 is SGHNT, CDR2 YYREEE (reference sequence). The CDR3 contains 16 residues.

CDR3 bases: TGTGCCAGCAGGGACAGAAGCTCCTATAATTCACCCCTCCACTTT. Translating gives CASRDRSSYNSPLHF. The V and J genes are TRBV2 and TRBJ1-6; D possibly corresponds to TRBD1 (6 bases). Looked up from germline, CDR1 is SNHLY and CDR2 is FYNNEI. The V end lost 6 bases, the J end lost 0 bases, and 9 bases lay between the germline ends. The CDR3 has 15 residues.

V is TRBV9 and J is TRBJ2-1; D is possibly TRBD2 (5 bases). The CDR3 sequence is 12 residues long. Trimming pared 0 bases from V and 16 bases from J, leaving 14 bases between. CDR1 is SGDLS and CDR2 is YYNGEE in the germline V gene. The CDR3 is CASSVEARAFFF. CDR3 sequence (DNA): TGTGCCAGCAGCGTAGAGGCGAGGGCTTTTTTCTTC.

This clone is a singleton in its sample. The chain carries TRBV19 and TRBJ2-6, with D hard to call. CDR1 and CDR2 from the germline V gene are LNHDA and SQIVND (reference sequence). The CDR3 length is 15 residues. Trimming pared 7 bases from V and 0 bases from J, leaving 10 bases between. CDR3 protein: CASISRDSGANVLTF. CDR3 nucleotides: TGTGCCAGTATCTCGAGAGACTCTGGGGCCAACGTCCTGACTTTC.

The chain has TRBV3-1 (or the pseudogene TRBV3-2) and TRBJ1-1, with a weak D call TRBD1 (5 bases). Germline V CDR1 and CDR2: LGHDT, YNNKEL (reference sequence). The CDR3 spans 13 residues. V was cut by 4 bases and J by 4 bases, with 10 bases left in between. CDR3 DNA sequence: TGTGCCAGCAGCCTGGGGGGGGGCACTGAAGCTTTCTTT. Translated: CASSLGGGTEAFF.

J is TRBJ2-5 and V is TRBV6-2 or TRBV6-3, with D perhaps matching TRBD1 (6 bases). In germline, CDR1 is MNHEY, CDR2 SVGEGT. The CDR3 runs 13 residues. V was trimmed by 2 bases and J by 7 bases, leaving 11 bases between them. The CDR3 protein is CASSYIGRGTQYF. The CDR3 nucleotides read TGTGCCAGCAGTTACATCGGCAGGGGGACCCAGTACTTC.

This clone was detected a few times. The chain is built from TRBV12-3 or TRBV12-4 and TRBJ2-4; D might be TRBD1 (5 bases). V was pared by 6 bases and J by 5 bases, with 11 bases between. The CDR3 loop spans 13 amino acids. The CDR3 region is CASSLLGENIQYF. The CDR3 region has the DNA TGTGCCAGCAGCCTTTTAGGGGAAAACATTCAGTACTTC.

The chain links TRBV6-5 to TRBJ1-2, with 8 nucleotides matching TRBD1. Germline-derived CDR1 and CDR2 are MNHEY and SVGAGI. V was pared by 2 bases and J by 3 bases, with 5 bases of the junction left unmatched. CDR3 length equals 15 residues. The CDR3 sequence is CASSYGPQGDYGYTF. The CDR3 bases are TGTGCCAGCAGTTACGGTCCACAGGGGGACTATGGCTACACCTTC.

This clone was seen just once. The V and J genes are TRBV28 and TRBJ1-5; D might be TRBD1 (6 bases). The CDR3 contains 14 residues. The germline gives CDR1 MDHEN, CDR2 SYDVKM. With 6 bases removed from V and 3 bases from J, the gap between germline ends came to 12 bases. Written as DNA, the CDR3 is TGTGCCAGCAGGTGGGGGGGCGCCAATCAGCCCCAGCATTTT. Translation: CASRWGGANQPQHF. The complete variable domain, with remaining parts taken from reference TRBV28 and TRBJ1-5, reads DVKVTQSSRYLVKRTGEKVFLECVQDMDHENMFWYRQDPGLGLRLIYFSYDVKMKEKGDIPEGYSVSREKKERFSLILESASTNQTSMYLCASRWGGANQPQHFGDGTRLSIL.

The chain has TRBV5-1 and TRBJ1-5; 7 nucleotides match TRBD1. Germline V gene data show CDR1 as SGHRS and CDR2 as YFSETQ. After removal of 4 bases from V and 7 bases from J, the junction contained 8 bases not matched to a gene. This CDR3 contains 14 residues. The CDR3 DNA reads TGCGCCAGCAGCGCGGAGACAGGGATCCAGCCCCAGCATTTT. Translated, it gives CASSAETGIQPQHF.

This chain joins TRBV7-2 and TRBJ2-7, with D perhaps TRBD2 (6 bases). Germline CDR1 and CDR2: SGHTA and FQGNSA. Trimming cost V 1 base and J 4 bases, with 11 bases left between them. CDR3 length equals 14 residues. As DNA, the CDR3 is TGTGCCAGCAGCTTAGGCGGTGGGGGGTACGAGCAGTACGTC. Translated, it gives CASSLGGGGYEQYV.

This sequence joins TRBV15 and TRBJ2-5; 7 bases fit TRBD1. Losses at the gene ends were 4 bases for V and 1 base for J; bases not matched to a gene: 3. Germline CDR1 is LNHNV and CDR2 is YYDKDF (reference sequence). CDR3 length: 14 amino acids. This CDR3 reads CATSIGQAQETQYF. The CDR3 coding sequence is TGTGCCACCAGCATAGGACAGGCCCAAGAGACCCAGTACTTC.

This clone was picked up one time. This CDR3 reads CASSLGGRSRTDTQYF. The CDR3 nucleotides read TGTGCCAGTAGTTTAGGCGGGAGAAGTCGGACAGATACGCAGTATTTT. The chain uses TRBV19 and TRBJ2-3, with 7 bases fitting TRBD2. V lost 5 bases and J lost 3; bases outside the gene matches: 11. The CDR3 has 16 amino acids. Per germline, CDR1 LNHDA and CDR2 SQIVND (reference sequence).

Note on this clone: At one of its ends the junction is not consistent with the germline gene, which may arise from a read error. This rearrangement joins TRBV3-1 (or the pseudogene TRBV3-2) to TRBJ2-5; TRBD1 agrees at 7 bases. CDR3 length: 13 residues. In germline, CDR1 is LGHDT, CDR2 YNNKEL (reference sequence). The CDR3 loop reads CASSHGTEDTQYF. For the CDR3, the DNA is TGTGCCAGCAGCCATGGGACAGAAGATACCCAGTACTTC.

V is TRBV2 and J is TRBJ2-2; no firm D call. The V and J ends lost 2 bases and 3 bases respectively, with 7 bases between them. This CDR3 contains 14 residues. Germline V lookup: CDR1 SNHLY, CDR2 FYNNEI. The CDR3 here is CASSEIRDTGELFF. The CDR3 bases are TGTGCCAGCAGTGAAATTCGAGACACCGGGGAGCTGTTTTTT. Using reference TRBV2 and TRBJ2-2 for the parts outside the CDR3, the full variable domain is EPEVTQTPSHQVTQMGQEVILRCVPISNHLYFYWYRQILGQKVEFLVSFYNNEISEKSEIFDDQFSVERPDGSNFTLKIRSTKLEDSAMYFCASSEIRDTGELFFGEGSRLTVL.

About this clone: The junction departs from the called germline gene at one end, perhaps through a read error. The CDR3 DNA reads as TGTGTCAGCAGTGACCTCGGGCGGGGACAGACCCAGTACTTC. Encoded protein: CVSSDLGRGQTQYF. V and J are TRBV6-1 and TRBJ2-5; TRBD2 might be the D (6 bases). Germline assignment: CDR1 MNHNS and CDR2 SASEGT. The CDR3 is 14 residues long.

The chain carries TRBV7-9 and TRBJ2-3; TRBD1 might be the D (6 bases). Germline V lookup: CDR1 SEHNR, CDR2 FQNEAQ (reference sequence). The germline V and J ends were trimmed by 3 bases and 8 bases, with 15 bases remaining between them. There are 14 residues in the CDR3. The CDR3 DNA follows: TGTGCCAGCAGCTTCACAGGGATTTGGGTTACGCAGTATTTT. It yields the protein CASSFTGIWVTQYF.

The chain combines TRBV12-5 with TRBJ2-1; D is perhaps TRBD2 (6 bases). CDR3 length: 16 residues. Germline V lookup: CDR1 LGHNT, CDR2 FRNRAP. Trimming stripped 3 bases from V and 0 bases from J, with 12 bases between. CDR3 loop: CASGFTRGFSYNEQFF. CDR3 coding DNA: TGTGCTAGTGGTTTTACTCGGGGGTTCTCCTACAATGAGCAGTTCTTC.

This clone came up once. The rearrangement uses TRBV27 and TRBJ1-5; 9 positions match TRBD1. Germline CDR1 MNHEY, CDR2 SMNVEV (reference sequence). Trimming cost V 4 bases and J 2 bases; bases outside gene matches: 12. The CDR3 is made up of 18 amino acids. The CDR3 region has the DNA TGTGCCAGCAGTTCCGGGACAGGGAGTGGGATACGCAATCAGCCCCAGCATTTT. It encodes CASSSGTGSGIRNQPQHF.

The rearrangement uses TRBV7-2 and TRBJ2-4, with TRBD1 identical over 9 bases. CDR3 size: 16 residues. Per germline, CDR1 SGHTA and CDR2 FQGNSA. V was pared by 5 bases and J by 6 bases, with 11 bases of the junction left unmatched. CDR3 in amino acids: CASSVWDREKRNIQYF. The CDR3 nucleotides read TGTGCCAGCAGCGTCTGGGACAGGGAAAAGAGAAACATTCAGTACTTC.

The CDR3 reads CASSPRTQRGSTDTQYF. The CDR3 DNA sequence: TGTGCCAGCAGTCCAAGGACCCAGCGGGGGAGCACAGATACGCAGTATTTT. This rearrangement joins TRBV13 to TRBJ2-3; the match to TRBD2 covers 8 bases. The germline CDR1 and CDR2 sequences are PRHDT and FYEKMQ (reference sequence). The CDR3 has 17 residues. Trimming cost V 6 bases and J 0 bases; bases outside gene matches: 11.

The chain uses TRBV5-1 and TRBJ1-1; 8 bases agree with TRBD1. Per the germline V gene, CDR1 is SGHRS and CDR2 is YFSETQ. V lost 2 bases, J lost 3 bases, and 0 bases stayed unmatched. The CDR3 is made up of 13 amino acids. In DNA form, the CDR3 reads TGCGCCAGCAGCTTACAGGGGGACACTGAAGCTTTCTTT. It is translated as CASSLQGDTEAFF.

The V gene is TRBV27, the J gene TRBJ2-7; 7 bases map to TRBD2. This CDR3 is built from 13 residues. Germline CDR1 MNHEY, CDR2 SMNVEV (reference sequence). V gave up 5 bases and J gave up 2 bases; unmatched junction bases: 3. DNA of the CDR3: TGTGCCAGCAGTCCGGGACTACCCTACGAGCAGTACGTC. This translates into CASSPGLPYEQYV.

This clone was seen a few times. This sequence joins TRBV11-2 and TRBJ1-6; maybe TRBD1 (5 bases). The CDR3 spans 13 residues. Germline V gene sequence: CDR1 SGHAT, CDR2 FQNNGV. Trimming took off 5 bases at V and 10 bases at J, with 12 bases between the two ends. CDR3 nucleotides: TGTGCCAGCAGCAACAGACGGGGGTCACCCCTCCACTTT. Translating it yields CASSNRRGSPLHF. Looking up the rest from reference TRBV11-2 and TRBJ1-6 gives the full variable domain: EAGVAQSPRYKIIEKRQSVAFWCNPISGHATLYWYQQILGQGPKLLIQFQNNGVVDDSQLPKDRFSAERLKGVDSTLKIQPAKLEDSAVYLCASSNRRGSPLHFGNGTRLTVT.

The rearrangement uses TRBV2 and TRBJ2-3, with a possible D match to TRBD2 (7 bases). Looked up from germline, CDR1 is SNHLY and CDR2 is FYNNEI. The CDR3 is 15 residues long. The V end was cut by 7 bases, the J end by 4 bases, with 18 bases between. The DNA for the CDR3 is TGTGCCAGCACCGTAGGGGGGAGGGGGGCAGATACGCAGTATTTT. Residues: CASTVGGRGADTQYF. Based on the CDR3 plus reference TRBV2 and TRBJ2-3, the full variable domain is EPEVTQTPSHQVTQMGQEVILRCVPISNHLYFYWYRQILGQKVEFLVSFYNNEISEKSEIFDDQFSVERPDGSNFTLKIRSTKLEDSAMYFCASTVGGRGADTQYFGPGTRLTVL.

The rearrangement joins TRBV4-2 to TRBJ2-3, with D tentatively TRBD1 (5 bases). The CDR3 sequence is 14 residues long. The germline V gene has CDR1 LGHNA and CDR2 YNFKEQ. V was shortened by 5 bases and J by 1 base, with 10 bases between the two germline ends. DNA of the CDR3: TGTGCCAGCAGCGGTGGGGCCGGCACAGATACGCAGTATTTT. This translates into CASSGGAGTDTQYF.

V is TRBV5-1 and J is TRBJ2-5; 7 nucleotides agree with TRBD1. Germline V CDR1 and CDR2: SGHRS, YFSETQ. J was trimmed by 2 bases and V by 4 bases; bases with no gene match: 2. The CDR3 is 13 amino acids. CDR3 coding DNA: TGCGCCAGCAGCGTCAGGGGGCAAGAGACCCAGTACTTC. This codes for CASSVRGQETQYF.

This clone has a handful of counts. The rearrangement joins TRBV19 to TRBJ1-1, with 7 bases that match TRBD1. The CDR3 loop spans 16 amino acids. CDR1 LNHDA and CDR2 SQIVND come from the germline V gene (reference sequence). The V and J ends lost 7 bases and 3 bases, in that order; junction bases with no gene match: 14. The CDR3 sequence is CASTLKGSQGDTEAFF. In nucleotides, the CDR3 is TGTGCCAGTACCCTCAAAGGGTCCCAGGGGGACACTGAAGCTTTCTTT.

The chain uses TRBV6-1 and TRBJ1-1; maybe TRBD1 (5 bases). The CDR3 sequence is 15 residues long. The V gene lost 2 bases and the J gene lost 2 bases, with 12 bases spanning the gap. The germline CDR1 and CDR2 sequences are MNHNS and SASEGT. CDR3 bases: TGTGCCAGCAGTGAAAATGCCAGGGCCAACACTGAAGCTTTCTTT. Amino acids: CASSENARANTEAFF.

This clone occurred a few times. The chain employs TRBV29-1 and TRBJ2-5; no clear D. The V gene's germline CDR1 is SQVTM and CDR2 ANQGSEA. The V and J ends lost 4 bases and 5 bases respectively, with 14 bases between them. The CDR3 loop spans 13 amino acids. In nucleotides, the CDR3 is TGCAGCGTTGGATCCCACCCACGGGAGACCCAGTACTTC. Translating gives CSVGSHPRETQYF.